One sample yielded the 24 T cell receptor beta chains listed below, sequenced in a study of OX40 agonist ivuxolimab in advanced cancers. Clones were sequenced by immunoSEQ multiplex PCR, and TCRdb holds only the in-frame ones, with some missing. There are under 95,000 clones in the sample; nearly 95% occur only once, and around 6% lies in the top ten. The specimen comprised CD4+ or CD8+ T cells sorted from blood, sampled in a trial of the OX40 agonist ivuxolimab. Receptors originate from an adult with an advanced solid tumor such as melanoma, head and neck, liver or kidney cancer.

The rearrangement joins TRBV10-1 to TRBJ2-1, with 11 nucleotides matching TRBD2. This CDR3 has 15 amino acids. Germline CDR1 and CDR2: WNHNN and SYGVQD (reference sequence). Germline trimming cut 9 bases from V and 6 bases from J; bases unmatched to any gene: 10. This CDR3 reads CASRAKTSGINEQFF. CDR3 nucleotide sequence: TGCGCCAGTCGTGCGAAGACTAGCGGGATCAATGAGCAGTTCTTC.

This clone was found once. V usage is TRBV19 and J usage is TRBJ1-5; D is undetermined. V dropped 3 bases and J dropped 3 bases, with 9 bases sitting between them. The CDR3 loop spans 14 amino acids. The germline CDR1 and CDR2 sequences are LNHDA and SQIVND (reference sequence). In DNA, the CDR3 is TGTGCCAGTAGTATCGACGGCATCAATCAGCCCCAGCATTTT. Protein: CASSIDGINQPQHF.

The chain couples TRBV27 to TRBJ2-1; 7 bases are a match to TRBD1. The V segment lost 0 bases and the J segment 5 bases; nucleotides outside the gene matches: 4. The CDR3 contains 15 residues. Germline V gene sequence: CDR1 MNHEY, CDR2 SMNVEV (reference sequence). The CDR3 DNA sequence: TGTGCCAGCAGTTTATCCCCTACAGGGGACAATGAGCAGTTCTTC. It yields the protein CASSLSPTGDNEQFF.

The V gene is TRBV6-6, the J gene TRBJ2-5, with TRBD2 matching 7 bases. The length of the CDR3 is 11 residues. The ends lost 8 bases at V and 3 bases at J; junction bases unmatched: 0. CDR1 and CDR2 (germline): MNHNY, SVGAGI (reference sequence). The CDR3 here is CASGLEETQYF. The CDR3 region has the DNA TGTGCCAGCGGACTAGAAGAGACCCAGTACTTC.

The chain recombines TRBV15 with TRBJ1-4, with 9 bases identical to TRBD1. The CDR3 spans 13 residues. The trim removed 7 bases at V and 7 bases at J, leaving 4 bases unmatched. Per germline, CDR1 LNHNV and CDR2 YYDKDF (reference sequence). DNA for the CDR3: TGTGCCACCACGGACAGGGGTAGTGAAAAACTGTTTTTT. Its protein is CATTDRGSEKLFF.

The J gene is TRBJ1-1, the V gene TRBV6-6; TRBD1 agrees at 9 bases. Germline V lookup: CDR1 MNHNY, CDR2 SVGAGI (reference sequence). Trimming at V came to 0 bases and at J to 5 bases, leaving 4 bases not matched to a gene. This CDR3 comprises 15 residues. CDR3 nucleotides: TGTGCCAGCAGTTACTCGACGGACAGGGGTACTGAAGCTTTCTTT. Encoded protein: CASSYSTDRGTEAFF.

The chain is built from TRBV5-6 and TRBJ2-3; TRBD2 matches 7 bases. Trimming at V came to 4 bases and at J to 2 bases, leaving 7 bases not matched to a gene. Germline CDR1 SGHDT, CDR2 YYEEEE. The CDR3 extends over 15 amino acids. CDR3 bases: TGTGCCAGCAGCCCGTTGGGGGGGTTCACAGATACGCAGTATTTT. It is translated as CASSPLGGFTDTQYF.

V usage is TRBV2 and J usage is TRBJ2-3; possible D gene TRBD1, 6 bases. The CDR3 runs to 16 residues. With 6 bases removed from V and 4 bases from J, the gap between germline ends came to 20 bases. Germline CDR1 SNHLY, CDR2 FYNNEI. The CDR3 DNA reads TGTGCCAGCAGCTCCGATCAGGGGTTTAGCGCAGATACGCAGTATTTT. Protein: CASSSDQGFSADTQYF.

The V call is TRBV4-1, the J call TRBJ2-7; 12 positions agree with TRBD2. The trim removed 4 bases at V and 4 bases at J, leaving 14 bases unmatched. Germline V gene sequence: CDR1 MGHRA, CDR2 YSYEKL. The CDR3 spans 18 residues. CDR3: CASSPSGASGRASYEQYF. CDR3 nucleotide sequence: TGCGCCAGCAGCCCAAGTGGGGCTAGCGGGAGGGCCTCTTACGAGCAGTACTTC.

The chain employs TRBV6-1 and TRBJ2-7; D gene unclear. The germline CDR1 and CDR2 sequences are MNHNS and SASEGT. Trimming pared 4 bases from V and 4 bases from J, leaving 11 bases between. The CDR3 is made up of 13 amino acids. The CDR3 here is CASSGQTRYEQYF. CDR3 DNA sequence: TGTGCCAGCAGTGGCCAGACCCGGTACGAGCAGTACTTC.

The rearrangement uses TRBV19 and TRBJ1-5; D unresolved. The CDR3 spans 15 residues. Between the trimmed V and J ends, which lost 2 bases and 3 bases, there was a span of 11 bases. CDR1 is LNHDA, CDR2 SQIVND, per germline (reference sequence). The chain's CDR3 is CASSILGTTNQPQHF. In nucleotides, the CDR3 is TGTGCCAGTAGTATATTGGGAACCACCAATCAGCCCCAGCATTTT.

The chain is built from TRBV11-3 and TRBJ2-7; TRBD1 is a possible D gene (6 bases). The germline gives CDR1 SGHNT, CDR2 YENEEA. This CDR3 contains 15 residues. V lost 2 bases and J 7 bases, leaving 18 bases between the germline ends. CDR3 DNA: TGTGCCAGCAGCTTATATACAGGGCCAGGGGTGGAGCAGTACTTC. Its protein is CASSLYTGPGVEQYF.

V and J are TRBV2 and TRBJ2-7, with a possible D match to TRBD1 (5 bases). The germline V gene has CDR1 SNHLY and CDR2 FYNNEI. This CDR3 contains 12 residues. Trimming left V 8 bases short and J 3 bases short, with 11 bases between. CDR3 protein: CASGPRDYEQYF. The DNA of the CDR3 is TGTGCCAGCGGACCCAGGGACTACGAGCAGTACTTC.

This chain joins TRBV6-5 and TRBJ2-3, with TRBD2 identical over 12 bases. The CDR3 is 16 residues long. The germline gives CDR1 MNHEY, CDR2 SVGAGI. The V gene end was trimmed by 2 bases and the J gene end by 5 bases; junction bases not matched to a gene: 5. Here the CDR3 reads CASSYPTSGGIDTQYF. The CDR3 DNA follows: TGTGCCAGCAGTTACCCGACTAGCGGGGGAATAGATACGCAGTATTTT.

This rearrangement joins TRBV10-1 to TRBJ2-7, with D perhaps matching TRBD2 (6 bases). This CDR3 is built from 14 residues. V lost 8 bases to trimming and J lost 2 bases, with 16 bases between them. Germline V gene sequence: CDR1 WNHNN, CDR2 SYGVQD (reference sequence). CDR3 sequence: CASALGGTTYEQYF. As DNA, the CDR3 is TGCGCCAGCGCCCTCGGAGGGACGACCTACGAGCAGTACTTC.

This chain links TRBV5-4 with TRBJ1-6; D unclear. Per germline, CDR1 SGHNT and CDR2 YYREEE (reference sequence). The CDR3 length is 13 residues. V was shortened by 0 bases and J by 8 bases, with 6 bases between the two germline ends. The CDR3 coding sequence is TGTGCCAGCAGCTTGGCTGCAGATTCACCCCTCCACTTT. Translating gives CASSLAADSPLHF.

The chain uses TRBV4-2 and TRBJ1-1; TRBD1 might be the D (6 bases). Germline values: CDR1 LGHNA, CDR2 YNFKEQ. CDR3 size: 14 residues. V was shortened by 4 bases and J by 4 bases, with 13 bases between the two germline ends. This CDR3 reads CASSPRTVGTEAFF. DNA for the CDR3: TGTGCCAGCAGCCCCCGGACAGTCGGCACTGAAGCTTTCTTT.

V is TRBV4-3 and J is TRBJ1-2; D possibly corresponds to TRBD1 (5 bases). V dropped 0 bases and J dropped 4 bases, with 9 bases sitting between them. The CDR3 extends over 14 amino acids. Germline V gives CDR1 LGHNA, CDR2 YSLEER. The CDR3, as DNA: TGCGCCAGCAGCCAAGATGGGGGAGTCTATGGCTACACCTTC. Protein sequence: CASSQDGGVYGYTF.

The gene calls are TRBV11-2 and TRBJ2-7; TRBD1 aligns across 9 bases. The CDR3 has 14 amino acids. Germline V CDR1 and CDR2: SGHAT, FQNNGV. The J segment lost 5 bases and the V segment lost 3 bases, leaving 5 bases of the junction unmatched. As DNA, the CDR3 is TGTGCCAGCAGCTTGAGGGGACAGGGCGACGAGCAGTACTTC. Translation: CASSLRGQGDEQYF.

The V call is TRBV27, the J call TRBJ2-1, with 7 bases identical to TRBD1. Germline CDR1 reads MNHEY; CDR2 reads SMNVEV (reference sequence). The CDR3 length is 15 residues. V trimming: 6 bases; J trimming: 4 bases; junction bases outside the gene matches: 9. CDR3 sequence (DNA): TGTGCCAGCAGCTACGACAGGGTGGGTTACAATGAGCAGTTCTTC. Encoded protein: CASSYDRVGYNEQFF.

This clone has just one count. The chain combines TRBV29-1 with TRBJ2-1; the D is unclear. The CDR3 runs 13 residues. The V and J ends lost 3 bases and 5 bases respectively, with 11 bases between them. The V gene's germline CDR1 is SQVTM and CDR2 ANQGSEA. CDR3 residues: CSVDPTANNEQFF. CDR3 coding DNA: TGCAGCGTTGACCCCACCGCGAACAATGAGCAGTTCTTC.

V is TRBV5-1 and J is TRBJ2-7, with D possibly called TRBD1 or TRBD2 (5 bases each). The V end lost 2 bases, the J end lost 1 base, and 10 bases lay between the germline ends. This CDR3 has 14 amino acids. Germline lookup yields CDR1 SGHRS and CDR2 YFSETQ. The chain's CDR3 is CASSLRDGSYEQYF. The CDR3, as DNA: TGCGCCAGCAGCTTAAGGGACGGGTCCTACGAGCAGTACTTC.

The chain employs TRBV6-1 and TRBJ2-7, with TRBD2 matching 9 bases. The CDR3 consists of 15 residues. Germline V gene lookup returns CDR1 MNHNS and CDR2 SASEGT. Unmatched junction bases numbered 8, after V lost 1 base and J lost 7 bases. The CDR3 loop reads CASSEGPAGGWEQYF. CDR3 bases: TGTGCCAGCAGTGAAGGCCCAGCGGGAGGTTGGGAGCAGTACTTC.

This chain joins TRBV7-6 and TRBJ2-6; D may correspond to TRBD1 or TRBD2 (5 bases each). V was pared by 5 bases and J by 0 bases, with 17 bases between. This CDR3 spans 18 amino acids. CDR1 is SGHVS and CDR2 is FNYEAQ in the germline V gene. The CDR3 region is CASSLYMGRSSGANVLTF. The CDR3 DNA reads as TGTGCCAGCAGCCTTTACATGGGACGGTCCTCTGGGGCCAACGTCCTGACTTTC.